The entry below describes one TCR beta chain. Antigen unknown. The CDR3 is made up of 13 amino acids. V lost 4 bases to trimming and J lost 5 bases, with 11 bases between them. Germline lookup yields CDR1 KGHSH and CDR2 LQKENI. The sample belongs to a study of cytomegalovirus exposure and HLA in healthy donors. Overall study results and limits: Some public TCRs appeared in many individuals, while most sequences were rare. HLA restriction was apparent for most CMV-associated TCR beta chains in a later analysis.

The PCR employed 60 Vbeta primers together with 13 Jbeta primers. The protocol was immunoSEQ multiplex PCR, while the TCRdb copy is restricted to in-frame clones and leaves out a portion. This table has approximately 160,000 clones, 68% appearing once. V gene TRBV18 combines with J gene TRBJ2-5, with a weak D call TRBD1 (6 bases). The specimen sequenced was PBMCs. The clonotype originates from a man in his fifties or sixties in good health and CMV-seronegative. This CDR3 reads CASSLGAGETQYF. The CDR3 DNA is TGTGCCAGCTCACTGGGGGCAGGGGAGACCCAGTACTTC.